This T cell receptor beta chain is from a study of cytomegalovirus exposure and HLA in healthy donors. 60 Vbeta and 13 Jbeta primers were used in PCR. Assay: immunoSEQ multiplex PCR; the TCRdb copy retains only in-frame clones and omits some. The sample yields roughly 63,000 clones, more than 70% seen once. V was cut by 4 bases and J by 3 bases, with 12 bases left in between. Germline loops: CDR1 SGHVS, CDR2 FQNEAQ. The CDR3 runs to 14 residues. This sequence joins TRBV7-8 and TRBJ2-5, with D maybe TRBD2 (6 bases). This receptor was identified in a man over 45 in good health and CMV-seropositive. Input material: PBMCs. Written as DNA, the CDR3 is TGTGCCAGCAGCTCTCCTTGGGGGGAAGAGACCCAGTACTTC. Translated: CASSSPWGEETQYF.